This TCR beta chain was sequenced during a study of early T cells in non-severe SARS-CoV-2 infection. For this clonotype: Its specificity is not known.

CDR1 and CDR2 (germline): SGHVS, FQNEAQ. The CDR3 runs 15 residues. The V gene lost 1 base and the J gene lost 2 bases, with 12 bases spanning the gap. Study-level findings and limits: The matching step, a VDJdb search, favored anti-spike CD8 responses and missed private and CD4 specificities.

Unique molecular identifiers tagged individual cDNA molecules. From the 5' RACE reads, TCRdb called clonotypes with MiXCR, one entry per CDR3 protein. The sample has roughly 70,000 distinct CDR3 sequences; 20% to 25% are singletons. This chain uses TRBV7-8 with TRBJ2-7, with D unresolved. Material: whole blood, obtained at baseline. This clonotype was sampled from an adult who was a healthcare worker with PCR-confirmed SARS-CoV-2 infection or an uninfected control (not recorded which). The CDR3 region is CASSLGLGSAYEQYF. CDR3 DNA sequence: TGTGCCAGCAGCTTAGGACTGGGGTCCGCCTACGAGCAGTACTTC.